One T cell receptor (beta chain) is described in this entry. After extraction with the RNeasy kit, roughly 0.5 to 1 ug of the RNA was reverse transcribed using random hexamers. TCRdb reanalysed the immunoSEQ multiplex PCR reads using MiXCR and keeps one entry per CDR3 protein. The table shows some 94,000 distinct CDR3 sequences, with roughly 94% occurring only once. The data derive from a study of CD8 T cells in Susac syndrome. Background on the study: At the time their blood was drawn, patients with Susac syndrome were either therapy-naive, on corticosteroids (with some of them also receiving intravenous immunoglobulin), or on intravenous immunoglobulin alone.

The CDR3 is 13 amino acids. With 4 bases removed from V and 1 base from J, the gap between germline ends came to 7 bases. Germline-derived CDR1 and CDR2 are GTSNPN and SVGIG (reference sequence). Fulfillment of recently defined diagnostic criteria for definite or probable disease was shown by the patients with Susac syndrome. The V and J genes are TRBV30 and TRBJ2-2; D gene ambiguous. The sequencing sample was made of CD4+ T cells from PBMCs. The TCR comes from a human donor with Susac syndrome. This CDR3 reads CAWNPGNTGELFF. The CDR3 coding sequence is TGTGCCTGGAACCCCGGGAACACCGGGGAGCTGTTTTTT.